This is a list of T cell receptor beta chains from one sample in a study of CD8 T cells in ankylosing spondylitis. MiXCR, run by TCRdb on the 5' RACE reads, gives a single entry per CDR3 protein. This repertoire shows 39,000 or so distinct CDR3 sequences, about 3% found once; its top ten account for approximately 2.9%. The sequenced material came from blood, either unsorted or a sorted T cell fraction (not recorded which). The receptors were sampled from a male donor with ankylosing spondylitis or in good health (not recorded which). The CDR3 runs from the conserved cysteine through the conserved F or W. A D gene is named only where the DNA matches it firmly. Size is omitted from some rows. Given values are once, few, many or a class for expanded clones.

d_call j_call clone_size v_call cdr3_nt cdr3_aa
NA TRBJ2-2 many TRBV9 TGTGCCAGCAGCGTAGGTGTGGCCGGGGAGCTGTTTTTT CASSVGVAGELFF
NA TRBJ2-1 many TRBV9 TGTGCCAGCAGTGCAAGGACGAGCTCCTACAATGAGCAGTTCTTC CASSARTSSYNEQFF
TRBD2 TRBJ2-5 many TRBV9 TGTGCCAGCAGCGTACGGGGGGGGACGGGTGAGACCCAGTACTTC CASSVRGGTGETQYF
TRBD1 TRBJ2-1 few TRBV9 TGTGCCAGCAGCGTAGGCTCCGGGACAGGAAATGAGCAGTTCTTC CASSVGSGTGNEQFF
NA TRBJ2-1 once TRBV9 TGTGCCAGCAGCGGGGGACTCGGGATGGAGTACAATGAGGAGTTCTTC CASSGGLGMEYNEEFF
TRBD1 TRBJ1-4 many TRBV9 TGTGCCAGCAGCGTAGAAGCAACAGGGGGCGGTGAAAAACTGTTTTTT CASSVEATGGGEKLFF
NA TRBJ1-2 many TRBV21-1 TGTGCCAGCAGCTCGCAGGATAGACGGGCGGTTGAAGATGGCTACACCTTC CASSSQDRRAVEDGYTF
NA TRBJ2-3 many TRBV9 TGTGCCAGCAGCGTCGAGGGGAGCGGGCTCACAGATACGCAGTATTTT CASSVEGSGLTDTQYF
TRBD1 TRBJ1-6 NA TRBV9 TGTGCCAGCAGCGCGACAGGGGACGATTCACCCCTCCACTTT CASSATGDDSPLHF
NA TRBJ1-1 many TRBV9 TGTGCCAGCAGCGAGAGAGGGATTAACACTGAAGCTTTCTTT CASSERGINTEAFF
NA TRBJ1-4 many TRBV9 TGTGCCAGCAGCGTGGGCAGGGGAGGAGAAAAACTGTTTTTT CASSVGRGGEKLFF
NA TRBJ2-2 many TRBV9 TGTGCCAGCAGCGTAGTGCAGGAACTGAACACCGGGGAGCTGTTTTTT CASSVVQELNTGELFF
TRBD1 TRBJ1-2 many TRBV9 TGTGCCAGCAGCGCAAGGGACAGCCGGGGAAACTATGGCTACACCTTC CASSARDSRGNYGYTF
NA TRBJ1-2 many TRBV9 TGTGCCAGCAGCGGGGCCGTACAGGGCGCCTATGGCTACACCTTC CASSGAVQGAYGYTF
TRBD2 TRBJ2-2 many TRBV9 TGTGCCAGCAGCGTCGGCGGGAGGGCCGTTACCGGGGAGCTGTTTTTT CASSVGGRAVTGELFF
TRBD1 TRBJ2-1 NA TRBV9 TGTGCCAGCAGCCCGACAGGGCTAAGCTCCTACAATGAGCAGTTCTTC CASSPTGLSSYNEQFF
TRBD2 TRBJ2-1 many TRBV9 TGTGCCAGCAGCGTAGGTAGTAGCGGGGGACACAATGAGCAGTTCTTC CASSVGSSGGHNEQFF
NA TRBJ1-6 many TRBV21-1 TGTGCCAGCAGCCCCCGGGGTGCGAGCTCCTATAATTCACCCCTCCACTTT CASSPRGASSYNSPLHF
TRBD2 TRBJ2-1 medium-sized TRBV9 TGTGCCAGCAGCGCCTCCACTAGCGAGGAGACCAATGAGCAGTTCTTC CASSASTSEETNEQFF
NA TRBJ2-2 many TRBV9 TGTGCCAGCAGGAAACAGCCGAACACCGGGGAGCTGTTTTTT CASRKQPNTGELFF
NA TRBJ2-2 many TRBV9 TGTGCCAGCAGCGTAATGGGGGCAACCGGGGAGCTGTTTTTT CASSVMGATGELFF
TRBD2 TRBJ2-5 many TRBV23-1 TGCGCCAGCAGGCAACCGCTAGCGGGAGTAGTGGAGACCCAGTACTTC CASRQPLAGVVETQYF
NA TRBJ2-1 many TRBV9 TGTGCCAGCTCGGGAAGTAGCTCCTACAATGAGCAGTTCTTC CASSGSSSYNEQFF
TRBD2 TRBJ2-3 many TRBV9 TGTGCCAGCAGCCCCCTTCTGACTAGCGGGGGAGGAGATACGCAGTATTTT CASSPLLTSGGGDTQYF
TRBD1 TRBJ1-2 few TRBV9 TGTGCCAGCAGCGTAGCCGGGACAGGGGTCCTCTACACCTTC CASSVAGTGVLYTF
NA TRBJ2-5 many TRBV9 TGTGCCAGCAGCCTTATGCTTGCAGGGGAGACCCAGTACTTC CASSLMLAGETQYF
TRBD1 TRBJ1-2 many TRBV9 TGTGCCAGCAGCTCATCAGGGGGCTATGGCTACACCTTC CASSSSGGYGYTF
NA TRBJ1-2 many TRBV9 TGTGCCAGCAGCGACGGACGGGGGGGCCCCTATGGCTACACCTTC CASSDGRGGPYGYTF
TRBD2 TRBJ2-1 many TRBV9 TGTGCCAGCAGCGTCATAGCGGGAACCTACAATGAGCAGTTCTTC CASSVIAGTYNEQFF
NA TRBJ2-1 many TRBV9 TGTGCCAGCAGCCCCCGACGAGTTTGGCCCTACAATGAGCAGTTCTTC CASSPRRVWPYNEQFF
TRBD2 TRBJ2-1 many TRBV9 TGTGCCAGCAGCCACCGGACTAGCGGCATCACCCACCCGTCCTACAATGAGCAGTTCTTC CASSHRTSGITHPSYNEQFF
NA TRBJ2-2 many TRBV9 TGTGCCAGCAGCGTAGCTCCGACTACGCGGAGCACCGGGGAGCTGTTTTTT CASSVAPTTRSTGELFF
TRBD1 TRBJ1-5 many TRBV9 TGTGCCAGCAGCGACGGACAGGGCAAGCAGCCCCAGCATTTT CASSDGQGKQPQHF
TRBD2 TRBJ2-1 many TRBV9 TGTGCCAGCAGCGTCGGACTAGCGGATGATAGCTCCTACAATGAGCAGTTCTTC CASSVGLADDSSYNEQFF
TRBD2 TRBJ2-5 many TRBV9 TGTGCCAGCAGCGTAGCTCCGGGGGGGCGCGAGACCCAGTACTTC CASSVAPGGRETQYF
NA TRBJ2-1 few TRBV9 TGTGCCAGCAGCGCCCTACAGACTAACAATGAGCAGTTCTTC CASSALQTNNEQFF
NA TRBJ1-2 many TRBV9 TGTGCCAGCAGCGTAGGGGGGCAAGCCTATGATGGCTACACCTTC CASSVGGQAYDGYTF
NA TRBJ2-6 many TRBV9 TGTGCCAGCAGCGTACATGGCTCTGGGGCCAACGTCCTGACTTTC CASSVHGSGANVLTF
NA TRBJ2-3 many TRBV9 TGTGCCAGCAGCGTGACTATAAGGGCAGATACGCAGTATTTT CASSVTIRADTQYF
NA TRBJ2-5 many TRBV21-1 TGTGCCAGCAGCAAAAATCGTATCGGGAGACAGGGGGGTTATGAGACCCAGTACTTC CASSKNRIGRQGGYETQYF
NA TRBJ1-1 many TRBV9 TGTGCCAGCAGCGAGATGAGGGAGACTGGTGAAGCTTTCTTT CASSEMRETGEAFF
TRBD2 TRBJ2-2 many TRBV9 TGTGCCAGCAGCGTAGACAGCGGGAGGGCCGTCGGGGAGCTGTTTTTT CASSVDSGRAVGELFF
TRBD1 TRBJ2-1 NA TRBV9 TGTGCCAGCAGCGTAAGGCAGGGGGCGACGGGCAATGAGCAGTTCTTC CASSVRQGATGNEQFF
NA TRBJ2-2 many TRBV9 TGTGCCAGCAGCGATCGCGGAGCGAACACCGGGGAGCTGTTTTTT CASSDRGANTGELFF
TRBD1 TRBJ1-3 many TRBV9 TGTGCCAGCAGCGTAACGGGACAGGCTTCTGGAAACACCATATATTTT CASSVTGQASGNTIYF
NA TRBJ2-6 many TRBV9 TGTGCCAGCAGCGTAGCTGGGGCTGGGGCCAACGTCCTGACTTTC CASSVAGAGANVLTF
TRBD1 TRBJ2-2 many TRBV9 TGTGCCAGCAGCGTACACGACAGGGCCCCCGGGGAGCTGTTTTTT CASSVHDRAPGELFF
NA TRBJ2-3 many TRBV9 TGTGCCAGCAGCGTAATAGGAACAGAAACGCAGTATTTT CASSVIGTETQYF
TRBD2 TRBJ2-2 many TRBV9 TGTGCCAGCAGCGTAGGGGAGGGAGGACACACCGGGGAGCTGTTTTTT CASSVGEGGHTGELFF
NA TRBJ2-2 many TRBV9 TGTGCCAGCAGCGGGGGCCGAACCGGGGAGCTGTTTTTT CASSGGRTGELFF
TRBD1 TRBJ2-2 NA TRBV9 TGTGCCAGCAGCGTCGAGACAGGGATTCCGGGGGAGCTGTTTTTT CASSVETGIPGELFF
TRBD2 TRBJ2-1 many TRBV9 TGTGCCAGCAGCGAGGGCGGGAGGGGGTTCGATGAGCAGTTCTTC CASSEGGRGFDEQFF
TRBD2 TRBJ2-2 NA TRBV9 TGTGCCAGCAGTACTAGCGGGGGGGCCACCGGGGAGCTGTTTTTT CASSTSGGATGELFF
NA TRBJ2-2 many TRBV9 TGTGCCAGCAGCGGGCGTCTGGGGGTCAACACCGGGGAGCTGTTTTTT CASSGRLGVNTGELFF
TRBD1 TRBJ2-4 many TRBV9 TGTGCCAGCAGCGCACAGGGGGCAAGGGACATTCAGTACTTC CASSAQGARDIQYF